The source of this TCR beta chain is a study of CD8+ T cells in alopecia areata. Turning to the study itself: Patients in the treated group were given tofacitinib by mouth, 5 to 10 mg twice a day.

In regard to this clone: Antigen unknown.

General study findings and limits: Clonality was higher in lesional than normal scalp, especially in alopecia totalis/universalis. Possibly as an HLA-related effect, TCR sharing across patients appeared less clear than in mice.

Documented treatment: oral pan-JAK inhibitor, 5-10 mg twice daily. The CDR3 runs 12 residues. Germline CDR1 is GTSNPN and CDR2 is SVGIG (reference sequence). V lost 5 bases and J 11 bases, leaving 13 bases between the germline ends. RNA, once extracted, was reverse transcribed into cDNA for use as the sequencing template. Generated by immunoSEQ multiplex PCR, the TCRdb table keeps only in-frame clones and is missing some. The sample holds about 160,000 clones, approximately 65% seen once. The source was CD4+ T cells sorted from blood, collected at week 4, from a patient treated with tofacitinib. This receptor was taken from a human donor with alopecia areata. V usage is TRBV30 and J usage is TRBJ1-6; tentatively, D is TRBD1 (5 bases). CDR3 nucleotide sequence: TGTGCCTGGGCCCAGGGCAGTCCACCCCTCCACTTT. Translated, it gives CAWAQGSPPLHF.